This TCR beta chain was identified during a study of blood T cells in healthy people across ages. From germline, CDR1 is MNHEY and CDR2 SVGEGT. Trimming cost V 6 bases and J 7 bases; bases outside gene matches: 13. The length of the CDR3 is 15 residues. It was with a sample-barcoded 5' primer and a J-beta primer mix that a second PCR of roughly 6 to 12 cycles was run. One entry per CDR3 protein results from TCRdb running MiXCR on the 5' RACE reads. The table includes fewer than 2 million distinct CDR3 sequences, around 40% detected once. Whole-study results and caveats: Across the age range, TCR beta diversity per million T cells fell in a roughly linear way.

Comment on this clonotype: The antigen is undetermined.

The gene calls are TRBV6-2 or TRBV6-3 and TRBJ1-2; 8 bases are a match to TRBD1. Sequenced input: blood. This clonotype was obtained from a human donor in good health. The CDR3 protein is CASSLGQGTPSGYTF. DNA of the CDR3: TGTGCCAGCAGCCTAGGACAGGGAACGCCGTCTGGCTACACCTTC.